One T cell receptor (beta chain) is described in this entry. TRAV- and TRBV-specific primers primed first-strand cDNA, covering alpha and beta chains. Amplification of TCRs used a constant-region primer and V-primer adapter for around 18 PCR cycles. In TCRdb, the reads were re-called with MiXCR into one record per CDR3 protein. The sample lists fewer than 110,000 distinct CDR3 sequences, about a fifth seen once, with about 4% in the top ten. Sample time point: after trial treatment. As for treatment: LDRT plus nivolumab, ipilimumab, low-dose cyclophosphamide and aspirin (RACIN trial). The data derive from a study of low-dose radiotherapy and immunotherapy resistance in tumors. Study in general: Doses of 0.5 Gy per fraction every 2 weeks, totaling 6.5 Gy, went to Cohort 1. Every six weeks patients received intravenous ipilimumab 1 mg/kg, and every two weeks they received intravenous nivolumab 240 mg.

The CDR3 runs 12 residues. Deletions cut 6 bases from V and 5 bases from J, with 13 bases between. Germline CDR1 SQVTM, CDR2 ANQGSEA. The genes are TRBV29-1 and TRBJ2-5; weak D call: TRBD2 (5 bases). This specimen consisted of PBMCs, obtained after low-dose radiotherapy plus immunotherapy. This TCR came from a male donor with prostate cancer. In DNA, the CDR3 is TGCAGCGTAAGCGGTACTGGGGAGACCCAGTACTTC. Protein sequence: CSVSGTGETQYF.